This passage covers 17 T cell receptor beta chains from one sample sequenced in a study of blood T cell repertoires in COVID-19. The protocol was immunoSEQ multiplex PCR, while the TCRdb copy is restricted to in-frame clones and leaves out a portion. The table records 130,000 to 150,000 clones, 84% of them present only once. Sequencing input: peripheral blood. The receptor set was obtained from a woman of 80 years or more in a cohort sampled during active or convalescent COVID-19.

This chain joins TRBV6-1 and TRBJ2-7, with 9 bases lining up with TRBD1. V was clipped by 2 bases and J by 5 bases; unmatched bases: 7. The CDR3 length is 15 residues. From germline, CDR1 is MNHNS and CDR2 SASEGT. Written as DNA, the CDR3 is TGTGCCAGCAGTGAATACCGGGACAGGGCTAACGAGCAGTACTTC. This sequence encodes CASSEYRDRANEQYF.

J is TRBJ2-2 and V is TRBV19, with 9 bases aligning to TRBD1. CDR3 length: 15 amino acids. Germline assignment: CDR1 LNHDA and CDR2 SQIVND (reference sequence). V was pared by 5 bases and J by 4 bases, with 5 bases of the junction left unmatched. The CDR3 DNA reads TGTGCCAGTAGTCCCGGGACAGGGCGCACCGGGGAGCTGTTTTTT. Protein sequence: CASSPGTGRTGELFF.

The chain uses TRBV28 and TRBJ1-1; D gene uncertain. CDR3 length equals 13 residues. Germline V gene lookup returns CDR1 MDHEN and CDR2 SYDVKM. The V gene lost 2 bases and the J gene lost 13 bases, with 17 bases spanning the gap. The CDR3 loop is CASSLESRRGSFF. Here the CDR3 DNA reads TGTGCCAGCAGTTTAGAGAGTCGACGGGGTAGTTTCTTT.

The chain has TRBV2 and TRBJ1-3; D ambiguous. Per germline, CDR1 SNHLY and CDR2 FYNNEI. Trimming removed 0 bases from V and 9 bases from J, with 15 bases in between. The CDR3 length is 15 residues. CDR3 bases: TGTGCCAGCAGTGAAGCTCCCAGAACCCTAGCCACCATATATTTT. This encodes CASSEAPRTLATIYF.

This chain uses TRBV30 with TRBJ1-1, with 9 bases identical to TRBD1. Germline V gene lookup returns CDR1 GTSNPN and CDR2 SVGIG (reference sequence). The CDR3 length is 14 residues. Trimming at V came to 0 bases and at J to 6 bases, leaving 5 bases not matched to a gene. CDR3 in amino acids: CAWSVGGQGAEAFF. The CDR3 DNA follows: TGTGCCTGGAGTGTAGGGGGACAGGGCGCTGAAGCTTTCTTT.

The J gene is TRBJ2-3, the V gene TRBV3-1 (or the pseudogene TRBV3-2); 8 nucleotides agree with TRBD1. V shed 4 bases, J shed 13 bases, and the junction held 7 bases outside the gene matches. Germline V lookup: CDR1 LGHDT, CDR2 YNNKEL (reference sequence). This CDR3 is built from 12 residues. The CDR3 reads CASSRVRGRKYF. The CDR3 DNA sequence: TGTGCCAGCAGCCGGGTCAGGGGGCGCAAGTATTTT.

V gene TRBV7-8 combines with J gene TRBJ1-5, with D unclear. With 3 bases removed from V and 3 bases from J, the gap between germline ends came to 6 bases. This CDR3 contains 13 residues. Germline CDR1 reads SGHVS; CDR2 reads FQNEAQ. CDR3 in amino acids: CASSFSHNQPQHF. The CDR3 DNA follows: TGTGCCAGCAGCTTTAGTCACAATCAGCCCCAGCATTTT.

CDR3 nucleotide sequence: TGTGCCAGCAGTCACGGACAGGGATTTGAAGCTTTCTTT. It is translated as CASSHGQGFEAFF. V is TRBV12-3 or TRBV12-4 and J is TRBJ1-1; 8 bases map to TRBD1. V dropped 5 bases and J dropped 7; count of bases not matched to a gene: 6. The CDR3 is made up of 13 amino acids.

This clone showed up just a few times. The chain couples TRBV11-3 to TRBJ2-7; no reliable D call. Per the germline V gene, CDR1 is SGHNT and CDR2 is YENEEA. The CDR3 consists of 14 residues. With 3 bases removed from V and 1 base from J, the gap between germline ends came to 10 bases. CDR3 nucleotides: TGTGCCAGCAGCTTCTCGAGAGGTTCCTACGAGCAGTACTTC. Translating gives CASSFSRGSYEQYF.

As regards this clone: This may be a read error, as it is one base from a much larger clone. The sample carries other DNA sequences with the same CDR3. The gene calls are TRBV7-3 and TRBJ1-1; a possible D gene is TRBD1 (5 bases). Looked up from germline, CDR1 is SGHTA and CDR2 is FQGTGA. The CDR3 has 15 residues. V was shortened by 3 bases and J by 11 bases, with 22 bases between the two germline ends. This CDR3 is CASSFGGARSGEAFF. CDR3 DNA sequence: TGTGCCAGCAGCTTCGGGGGTGCCCGGTCGGGGGAGGCTTTCTTT.

This clone has a single count. This chain connects TRBV5-1 to TRBJ1-1, with 9 positions matching TRBD1. This CDR3 has 13 residues. V lost 4 bases to trimming and J lost 11 bases; unmatched junction nucleotides: 9. Germline V gene sequence: CDR1 SGHRS, CDR2 YFSETQ. As DNA, the CDR3 is TGCGCCAGCAGCGGGGGACAGGGTGGTGCGGCTTTCTTT. It yields the protein CASSGGQGGAAFF.

The chain is built from TRBV7-8 and TRBJ1-5; tentative D call: TRBD1 (6 bases). Germline loops: CDR1 SGHVS, CDR2 FQNEAQ. CDR3 length: 16 amino acids. V lost 2 bases and J lost 5, with 16 bases in between. CDR3 nucleotides: TGTGCCAGCAGCTTATACGGCAGGGGAAGGGATCAGCCCCAGCATTTT. Translated, it gives CASSLYGRGRDQPQHF. The full variable domain, completed using reference TRBV7-8 and TRBJ1-5, is GAGVSQSPRYKVAKRGQDVALRCDPISGHVSLFWYQQALGQGPEFLTYFQNEAQLDKSGLPSDRFFAERPEGSVSTLKIQRTQQEDSAVYLCASSLYGRGRDQPQHFGDGTRLSIL.

The CDR3 sequence: CASSPEGGTRRYGYTF. Written as DNA, the CDR3 is TGCGCCAGCAGCCCCGAGGGGGGGACTAGGCGGTATGGCTACACCTTC. The V and J genes are TRBV4-1 and TRBJ1-2, with D maybe TRBD1 (6 bases). Germline CDR1 reads MGHRA; CDR2 reads YSYEKL. The CDR3 sequence is 16 residues long. The V end lost 4 bases, the J end lost 5 bases, and 20 bases lay between the germline ends.

The chain is built from TRBV9 and TRBJ2-4; 11 positions match TRBD2. Germline V gene data show CDR1 as SGDLS and CDR2 as YYNGEE. The CDR3 has 19 residues. V lost 3 bases to trimming and J lost 3 bases; unmatched junction nucleotides: 14. The CDR3 loop reads CASSADFGSGGAGKNIQYF. CDR3 sequence (DNA): TGTGCCAGCAGCGCTGACTTTGGTAGCGGGGGGGCCGGCAAAAACATTCAGTACTTC.

This chain connects TRBV28 to TRBJ2-5, with a weak D call TRBD1 (5 bases). There are 17 residues in the CDR3. Germline V CDR1 and CDR2: MDHEN, SYDVKM. Trimming left V 5 bases short and J 9 bases short, with 28 bases between. The CDR3 region has the DNA TGTGCCAGCAGTAAAACAAGGGTTTATGGGCCCGAAGGGGCCCAGTACTTC. Translated: CASSKTRVYGPEGAQYF.

The table lists this clone with a count of one. This rearrangement joins TRBV14 to TRBJ2-1; TRBD2 agrees at 9 bases. This CDR3 comprises 16 residues. Unmatched junction bases numbered 11, after V lost 0 bases and J lost 11 bases. Germline V lookup: CDR1 SGHDN, CDR2 FVKESK. In DNA, the CDR3 is TGTGCCAGCAGCCAAGATCGAGCGGGGGGCCGAGACCAGCAGTTCTTC. It translates to CASSQDRAGGRDQQFF.

With respect to this clone: A much larger clone differs from this one at a single base, so this may be a read error. V usage is TRBV6-2 or TRBV6-3 and J usage is TRBJ1-6, with D maybe TRBD1 (6 bases). The V end lost 5 bases, the J end lost 7 bases, and 9 bases lay between the germline ends. The CDR3 totals 13 residues. Germline CDR1 MNHEY, CDR2 SVGEGT. CDR3 loop: CASSGTGNSPLHF. In DNA form, the CDR3 reads TGTGCCAGCAGTGGTACAGGGAATTCACCCCTCCACTTT.